This T cell receptor beta chain was recorded in a study of T cell responses to AZD1222 COVID-19 vaccine. Overall study results and limits: Just a handful of AZD1222 recipients tested seropositive at baseline. Spike-spanning, vaccine-associated CD4 TCRs were dominant at 160-218 and 743-854.

This CDR3 has 15 amino acids. Trimming removed 4 bases from V and 9 bases from J, with 19 bases in between. Germline V CDR1 and CDR2: SGHAT, FQNNGV. Concerning this clone itself: As yet, its antigen is unknown.

TCRdb keeps only in-frame clones here, not all; method: immunoSEQ multiplex PCR. The profile shows around 140,000 clones, just over 90% of them singletons. The sequence was obtained from an adult in good health. The rearrangement links TRBV11-2 to TRBJ2-1, with TRBD2 as a possible D gene (7 bases). Sequencing was performed on peripheral blood, taken on day 0 of AZD1222 vaccination. The CDR3 reads CASSYPGGLFREQFF. The CDR3 DNA is TGTGCCAGCAGCTACCCGGGGGGCCTTTTCCGTGAGCAGTTCTTC.